This entry features one T cell receptor beta chain sequence. Original handling: Reference gene primers were amplified, and this amplification served to estimate nucleated cell counts. TCRdb's copy holds only in-frame clones and misses some; the assay was immunoSEQ multiplex PCR. From that table come the V and J calls and clone size; the DNA was used to work out D and trimming. The data hold about 280,000 clones, with around 86% observed a single time. This sample was included in a study of blood T cell repertoires in COVID-19. Germline values: CDR1 KGHSH, CDR2 LQKENI. The CDR3 length is 15 residues. Trimming cost V 5 bases and J 6 bases; bases outside gene matches: 7.

The origin of this receptor is a woman aged 30 to 39 with active or convalescent COVID-19. The material sequenced was peripheral blood. This sequence joins TRBV18 and TRBJ2-1; 10 bases are shared with TRBD2. CDR3 region: CASSTGLAERNEQFF. As DNA, the CDR3 is TGTGCCAGCTCAACCGGACTAGCGGAACGCAATGAGCAGTTCTTC.